This T cell receptor (beta chain) was sequenced in a study of T cell repertoires in cytomegalovirus infection. Study background: Well-studied HLA-B-restricted CMV epitopes were used in the study alongside recently identified HLA-C-restricted ones. Both CMV infection and a matching HLA type were indicated by public TCR beta signatures. The study's findings and limits: What dominated the ex vivo response were HLA-C-restricted CMV-specific TCR beta clonotypes.

The table lists this clonotype with many counts. What it binds is not known. TCRdb re-derived calls from the reads in MiXCR, one entry per CDR3 protein. The sample includes some 700,000 distinct CDR3 sequences, around a third of them seen just once. Trimming removed 1 base at V and 4 bases at J, with 8 bases between. This CDR3 region has 14 residues. Germline CDR1 reads SGHTA; CDR2 reads FQGNSA. The chain carries TRBV7-2 and TRBJ1-3; D ambiguous. The sample in question was cultured PBMCs, obtained from culture after CMV antigen stimulation. The receptor was isolated from a human donor in good health (CMV status not recorded). Some clones in this sample may be carry-over from other donors' samples. CDR3 bases: TGTGCCAGCAGCTTAGGAGCCCCCGGAAACACCATATATTTT. The encoded protein is CASSLGAPGNTIYF.